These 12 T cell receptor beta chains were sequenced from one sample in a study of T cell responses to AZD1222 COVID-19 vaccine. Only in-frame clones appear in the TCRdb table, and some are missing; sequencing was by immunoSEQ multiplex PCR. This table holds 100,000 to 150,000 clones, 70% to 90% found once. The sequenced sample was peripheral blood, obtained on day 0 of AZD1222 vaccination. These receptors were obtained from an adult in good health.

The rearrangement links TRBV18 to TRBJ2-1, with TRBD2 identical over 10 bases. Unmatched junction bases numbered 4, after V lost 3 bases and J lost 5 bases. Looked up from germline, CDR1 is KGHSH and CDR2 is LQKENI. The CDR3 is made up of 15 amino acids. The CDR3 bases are TGTGCCAGCTCACCTCTAGCGGGGGCCGACAATGAGCAGTTCTTC. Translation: CASSPLAGADNEQFF.

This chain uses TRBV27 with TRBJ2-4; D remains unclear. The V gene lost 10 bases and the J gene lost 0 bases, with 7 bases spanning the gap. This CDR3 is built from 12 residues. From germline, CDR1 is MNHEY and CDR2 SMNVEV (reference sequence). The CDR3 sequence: CATLLAKNIQYF. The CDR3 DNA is TGTGCCACTCTTCTAGCCAAAAACATTCAGTACTTC.

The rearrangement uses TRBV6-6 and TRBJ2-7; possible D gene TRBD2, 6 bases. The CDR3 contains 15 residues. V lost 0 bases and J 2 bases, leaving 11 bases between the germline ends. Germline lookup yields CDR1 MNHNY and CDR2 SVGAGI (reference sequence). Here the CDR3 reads CASSYSRDPPYEQYF. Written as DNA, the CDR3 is TGTGCCAGCAGTTACTCGCGGGACCCTCCCTACGAGCAGTACTTC.

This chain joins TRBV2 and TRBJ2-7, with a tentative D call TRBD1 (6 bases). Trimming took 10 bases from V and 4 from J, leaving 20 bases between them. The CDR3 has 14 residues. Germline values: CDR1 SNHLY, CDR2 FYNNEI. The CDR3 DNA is TGTGCCACCGCACTGGAACAGGGCAAATACGAGCAGTACTTC. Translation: CATALEQGKYEQYF.

This chain's CDR3 is CASSPSGRGEAQFF. CDR3 DNA: TGTGCCAGCAGTCCTAGCGGGCGGGGGGAAGCGCAGTTCTTC. The chain uses TRBV6-5 and TRBJ2-1; TRBD2 agrees at 8 bases. V lost 5 bases and J lost 12; bases outside the gene matches: 12. Germline assignment: CDR1 MNHEY and CDR2 SVGAGI. The CDR3 runs to 14 residues.

The CDR3 region is CASTPISGSYNEQFF. The CDR3 DNA is TGTGCCAGCACCCCGATTAGCGGGAGTTACAATGAGCAGTTCTTC. V gene TRBV7-9 combines with J gene TRBJ2-1, with 9 nucleotides matching TRBD2. Germline V gene data show CDR1 as SEHNR and CDR2 as FQNEAQ (reference sequence). V dropped 7 bases and J dropped 4; count of bases not matched to a gene: 8. CDR3 length: 15 residues.

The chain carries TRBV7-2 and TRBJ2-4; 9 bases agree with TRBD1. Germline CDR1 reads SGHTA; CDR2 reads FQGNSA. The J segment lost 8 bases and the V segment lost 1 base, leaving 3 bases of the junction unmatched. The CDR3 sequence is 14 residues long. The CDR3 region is CASSLDGTGYIQYF. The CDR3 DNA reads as TGTGCCAGCAGCTTAGATGGGACAGGGTACATTCAGTACTTC.

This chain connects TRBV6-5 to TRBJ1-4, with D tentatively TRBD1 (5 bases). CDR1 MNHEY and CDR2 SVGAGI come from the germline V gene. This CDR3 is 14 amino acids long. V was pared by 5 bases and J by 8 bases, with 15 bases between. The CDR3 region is CASSQGSRGEKLFF. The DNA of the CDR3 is TGTGCCAGCAGTCAGGGTTCAAGGGGAGAAAAACTGTTTTTT.

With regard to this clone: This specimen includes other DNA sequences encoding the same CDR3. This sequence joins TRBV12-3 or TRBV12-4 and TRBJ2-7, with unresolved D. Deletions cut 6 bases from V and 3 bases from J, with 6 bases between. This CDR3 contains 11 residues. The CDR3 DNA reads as TGTGCCAGCAGCCTGGGCTACGAGCAGTACTTC. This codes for CASSLGYEQYF.

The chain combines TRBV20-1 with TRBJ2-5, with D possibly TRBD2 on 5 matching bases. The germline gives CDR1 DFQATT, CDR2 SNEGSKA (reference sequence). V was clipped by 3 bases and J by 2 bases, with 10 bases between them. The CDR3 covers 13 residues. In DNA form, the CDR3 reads TGCAGTGCTAGTGTCCCGGGACAAGAGACCCAGTACTTC. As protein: CSASVPGQETQYF.

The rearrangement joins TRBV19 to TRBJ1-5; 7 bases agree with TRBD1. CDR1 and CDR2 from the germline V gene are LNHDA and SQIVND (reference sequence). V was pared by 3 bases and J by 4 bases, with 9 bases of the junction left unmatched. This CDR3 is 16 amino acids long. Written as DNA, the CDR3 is TGTGCCAGTAGTATGGGAAGGGGGCGTTCAAATCAGCCCCAGCATTTT. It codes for CASSMGRGRSNQPQHF.

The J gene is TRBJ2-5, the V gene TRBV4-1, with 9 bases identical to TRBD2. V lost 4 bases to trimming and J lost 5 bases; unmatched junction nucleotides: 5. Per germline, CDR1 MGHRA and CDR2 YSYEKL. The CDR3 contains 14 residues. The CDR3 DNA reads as TGCGCCAGCAGCCGAGCGGGGGGCTTGGAGACCCAGTACTTC. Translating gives CASSRAGGLETQYF.